Given below is one T cell receptor (beta chain) in context. Its antigen remains unidentified. V lost 7 bases to trimming and J lost 7 bases, with 19 bases between them. The length of the CDR3 is 15 residues. Germline V gene sequence: CDR1 MNHEY, CDR2 SMNVEV (reference sequence). The data were obtained in a study of lymphopenia after photon versus proton radiotherapy. Overall study findings and caveats: Photon-treated patients lost naive T cells and TCR diversity; proton-treated stayed stable. Authors raise, but do not show, better survival with proton therapy.

Generated by immunoSEQ multiplex PCR, the TCRdb table keeps only in-frame clones and is missing some. The data contain fewer than 35,000 clones, roughly 87% of them singletons. This rearrangement joins TRBV27 to TRBJ1-4; TRBD1 might be the D (6 bases). This TCR was recovered from a woman between 65 and 79 years old with pancreatic cancer. Some clones in this sample may be carry-over from other donors' samples. Sequencing was performed on peripheral blood, taken from a patient treated with proton-based radiotherapy. The CDR3 sequence is CASTTGGGDGEKLFF. In nucleotides, the CDR3 is TGTGCCAGCACCACCGGGGGGGGCGATGGTGAAAAACTGTTTTTT.